This T cell receptor (beta chain) was sequenced in a study of cytomegalovirus exposure and HLA in healthy donors. Notes on the study in general: Published work reported that the classifier diagnosed cytomegalovirus status with high specificity and sensitivity. Cytomegalovirus association was assigned to around 150 TCR beta chains.

PCR involved 60 Vbeta and 13 Jbeta primers. Sequencing was performed with immunoSEQ multiplex PCR; in TCRdb, only in-frame clones are kept and a portion is missing. Found here are 85,000 to 95,000 clones, about 7.6% of them singletons; the top ten hold over 2%. This CDR3 spans 14 amino acids. Trimming took off 6 bases at V and 0 bases at J, with 11 bases between the two ends. The germline gives CDR1 MNHEY, CDR2 SVGAGI. Remarks on this clone: Its antigen remains unknown.

Sequenced: PBMCs. The chain links TRBV6-5 to TRBJ1-1, with a possible D match to TRBD1 (6 bases). The TCR sequence derives from a man between 45 and 60 years old in good health and CMV-seronegative. CDR3 loop: CASRPGHLNTEAFF. The CDR3 DNA reads TGTGCCAGCAGACCGGGACACCTGAACACTGAAGCTTTCTTT.